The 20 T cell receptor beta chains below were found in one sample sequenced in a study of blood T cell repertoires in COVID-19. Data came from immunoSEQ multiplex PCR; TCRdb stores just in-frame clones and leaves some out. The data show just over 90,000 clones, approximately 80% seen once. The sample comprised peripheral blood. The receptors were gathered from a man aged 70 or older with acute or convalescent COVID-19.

The CDR3 region is CASSPGHNTDTQYF. CDR3 nucleotide sequence: TGTGCCAGCAGCCCGGGACATAACACAGATACGCAGTATTTT. The genes are TRBV7-9 and TRBJ2-3; a possible D gene is TRBD1 (6 bases). The V and J ends lost 5 bases and 2 bases respectively, with 11 bases between them. This CDR3 is 14 amino acids long. CDR1 is SEHNR, CDR2 FQNEAQ, per germline (reference sequence).

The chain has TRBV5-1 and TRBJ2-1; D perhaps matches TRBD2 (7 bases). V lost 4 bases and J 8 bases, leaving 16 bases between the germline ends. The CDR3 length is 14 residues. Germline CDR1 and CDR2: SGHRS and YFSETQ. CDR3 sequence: CASSRGGPNDEQFF. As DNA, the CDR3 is TGCGCCAGCAGCAGGGGGGGACCGAACGATGAGCAGTTCTTC.

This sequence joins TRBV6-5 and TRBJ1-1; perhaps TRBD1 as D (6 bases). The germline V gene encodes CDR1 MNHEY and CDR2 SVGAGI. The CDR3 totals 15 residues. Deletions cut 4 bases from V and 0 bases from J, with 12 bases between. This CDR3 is CASSSGVGMNTEAFF. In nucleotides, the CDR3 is TGTGCCAGCAGTTCAGGGGTTGGGATGAACACTGAAGCTTTCTTT.

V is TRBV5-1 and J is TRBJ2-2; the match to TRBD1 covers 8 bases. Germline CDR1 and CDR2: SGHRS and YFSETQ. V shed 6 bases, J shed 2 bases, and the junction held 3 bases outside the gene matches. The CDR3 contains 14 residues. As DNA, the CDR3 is TGCGCCAGCAAACAGGGGGAAAACACCGGGGAGCTGTTTTTT. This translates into CASKQGENTGELFF.

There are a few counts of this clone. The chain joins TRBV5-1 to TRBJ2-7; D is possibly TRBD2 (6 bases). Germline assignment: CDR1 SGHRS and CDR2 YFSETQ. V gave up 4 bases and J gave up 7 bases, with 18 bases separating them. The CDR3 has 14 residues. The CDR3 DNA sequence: TGCGCCAGCAGCCTTCGGGGAGTGGGACTGGAGCAGTACTTC. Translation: CASSLRGVGLEQYF.

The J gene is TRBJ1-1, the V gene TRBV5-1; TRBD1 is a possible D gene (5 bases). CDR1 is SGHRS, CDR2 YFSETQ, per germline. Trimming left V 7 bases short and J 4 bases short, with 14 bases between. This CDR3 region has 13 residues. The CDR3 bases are TGCGCCAGCCGGTTTGGGGGGACCACTGAAGCTTTCTTT. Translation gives CASRFGGTTEAFF.

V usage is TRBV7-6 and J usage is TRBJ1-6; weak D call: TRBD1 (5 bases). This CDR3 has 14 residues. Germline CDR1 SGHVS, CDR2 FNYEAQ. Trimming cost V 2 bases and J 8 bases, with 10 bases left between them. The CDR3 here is CASSLTGEYSPLHF. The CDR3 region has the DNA TGTGCCAGCAGCTTAACAGGAGAATATTCACCCCTCCACTTT.

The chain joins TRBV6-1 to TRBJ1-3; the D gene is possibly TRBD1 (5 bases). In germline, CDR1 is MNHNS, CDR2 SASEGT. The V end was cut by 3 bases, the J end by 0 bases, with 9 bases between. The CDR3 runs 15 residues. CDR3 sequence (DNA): TGTGCCAGCAGTGACCAGGGCGACTCTGGAAACACCATATATTTT. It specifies CASSDQGDSGNTIYF.

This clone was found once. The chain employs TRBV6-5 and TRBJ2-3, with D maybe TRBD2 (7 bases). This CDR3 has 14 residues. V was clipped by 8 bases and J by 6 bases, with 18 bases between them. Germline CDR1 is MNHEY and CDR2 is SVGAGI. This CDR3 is CASALGGPWDTQYF. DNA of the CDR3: TGTGCCAGCGCCCTCGGGGGGCCTTGGGATACGCAGTATTTT.

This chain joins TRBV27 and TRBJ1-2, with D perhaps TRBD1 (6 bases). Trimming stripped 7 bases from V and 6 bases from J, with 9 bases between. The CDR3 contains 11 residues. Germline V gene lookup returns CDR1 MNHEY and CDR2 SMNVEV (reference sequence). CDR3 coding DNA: TGTGCCAGCACCTCAGGGGATGGCTACACCTTC. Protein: CASTSGDGYTF.

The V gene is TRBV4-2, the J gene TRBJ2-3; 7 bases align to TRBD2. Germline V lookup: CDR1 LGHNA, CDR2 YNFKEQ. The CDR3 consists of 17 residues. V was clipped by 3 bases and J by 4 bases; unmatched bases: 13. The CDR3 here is CASSHYYVAGVSDTQYF. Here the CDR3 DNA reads TGTGCCAGCAGCCACTACTATGTTGCGGGAGTTTCAGATACGCAGTATTTT.

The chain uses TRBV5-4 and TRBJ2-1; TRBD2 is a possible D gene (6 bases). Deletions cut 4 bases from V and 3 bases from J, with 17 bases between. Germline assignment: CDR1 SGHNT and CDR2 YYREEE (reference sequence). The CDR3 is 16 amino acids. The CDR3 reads CASSPPRSGLYNEQFF. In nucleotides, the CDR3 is TGTGCCAGCAGCCCCCCTAGGAGCGGGCTCTACAATGAGCAGTTCTTC.

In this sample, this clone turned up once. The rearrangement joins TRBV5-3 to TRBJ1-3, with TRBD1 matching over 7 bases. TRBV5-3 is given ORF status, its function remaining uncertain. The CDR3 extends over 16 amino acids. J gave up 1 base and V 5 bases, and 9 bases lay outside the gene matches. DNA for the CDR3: TGTGCCAGAAGGCCGAACAGGGGAGTATCTGGAAACACCATATATTTT. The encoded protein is CARRPNRGVSGNTIYF.

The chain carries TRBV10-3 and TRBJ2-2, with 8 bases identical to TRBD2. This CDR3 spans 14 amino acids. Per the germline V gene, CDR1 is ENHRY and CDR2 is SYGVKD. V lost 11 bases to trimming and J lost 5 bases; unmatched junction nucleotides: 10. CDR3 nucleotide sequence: TGTGCCGTTGGGCTAGCGGGTGTTACCGGGGAGCTGTTTTTT. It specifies CAVGLAGVTGELFF.

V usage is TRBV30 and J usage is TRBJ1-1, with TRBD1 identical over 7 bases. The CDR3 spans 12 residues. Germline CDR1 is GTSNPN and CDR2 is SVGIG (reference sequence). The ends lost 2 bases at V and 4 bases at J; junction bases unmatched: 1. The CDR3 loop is CAWSSGGTEAFF. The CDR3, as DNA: TGTGCCTGGAGTTCAGGGGGCACTGAAGCTTTCTTT.

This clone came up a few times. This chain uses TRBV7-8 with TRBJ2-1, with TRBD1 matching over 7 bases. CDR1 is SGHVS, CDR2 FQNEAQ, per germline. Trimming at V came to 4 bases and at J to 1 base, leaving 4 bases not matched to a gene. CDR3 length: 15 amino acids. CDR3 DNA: TGTGCCAGCAGCTCAACAGGGGAATCCTACAATGAGCAGTTCTTC. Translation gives CASSSTGESYNEQFF.

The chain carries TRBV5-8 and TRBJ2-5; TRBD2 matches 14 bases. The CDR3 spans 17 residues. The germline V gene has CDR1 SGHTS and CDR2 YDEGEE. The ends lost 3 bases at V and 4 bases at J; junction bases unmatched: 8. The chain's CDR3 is CASSSLLGTSGGETQYF. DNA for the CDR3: TGTGCCAGCAGCTCCTTATTAGGGACTAGCGGGGGAGAGACCCAGTACTTC.

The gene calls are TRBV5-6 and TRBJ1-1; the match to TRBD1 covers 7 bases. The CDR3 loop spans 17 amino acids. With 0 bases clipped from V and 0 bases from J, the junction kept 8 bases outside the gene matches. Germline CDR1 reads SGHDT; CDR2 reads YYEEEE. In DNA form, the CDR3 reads TGTGCCAGCAGCTTGGAGTCAGGGGGGTTCCTGAACACTGAAGCTTTCTTT. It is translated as CASSLESGGFLNTEAFF.

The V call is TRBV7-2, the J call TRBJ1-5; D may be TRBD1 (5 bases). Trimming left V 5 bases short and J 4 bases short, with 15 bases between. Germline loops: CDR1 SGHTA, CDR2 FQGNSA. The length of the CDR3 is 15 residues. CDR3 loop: CASSPGAGRNQPQHF. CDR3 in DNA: TGTGCCAGCAGCCCTGGGGCAGGGCGTAATCAGCCCCAGCATTTT.

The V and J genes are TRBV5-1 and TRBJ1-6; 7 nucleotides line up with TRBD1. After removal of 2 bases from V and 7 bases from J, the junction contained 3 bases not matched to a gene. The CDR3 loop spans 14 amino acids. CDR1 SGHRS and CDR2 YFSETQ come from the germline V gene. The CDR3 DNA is TGCGCCAGCAGCTTCGACAGGGTAAATTCACCCCTCCACTTT. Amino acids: CASSFDRVNSPLHF.